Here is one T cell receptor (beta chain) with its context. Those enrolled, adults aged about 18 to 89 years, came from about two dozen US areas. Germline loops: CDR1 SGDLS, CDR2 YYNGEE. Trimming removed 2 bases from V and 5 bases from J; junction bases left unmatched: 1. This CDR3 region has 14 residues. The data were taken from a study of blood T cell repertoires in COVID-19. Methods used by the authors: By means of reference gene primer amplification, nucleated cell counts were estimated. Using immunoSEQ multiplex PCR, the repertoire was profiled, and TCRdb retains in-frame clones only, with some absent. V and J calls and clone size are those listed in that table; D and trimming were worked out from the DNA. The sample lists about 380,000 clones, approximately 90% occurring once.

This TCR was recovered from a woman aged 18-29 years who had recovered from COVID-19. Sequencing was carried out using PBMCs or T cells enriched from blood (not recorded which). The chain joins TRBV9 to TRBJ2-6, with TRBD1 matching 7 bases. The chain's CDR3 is CASSVRGWANVLTF. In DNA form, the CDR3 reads TGTGCCAGCAGCGTCAGGGGGTGGGCCAACGTCCTGACTTTC.